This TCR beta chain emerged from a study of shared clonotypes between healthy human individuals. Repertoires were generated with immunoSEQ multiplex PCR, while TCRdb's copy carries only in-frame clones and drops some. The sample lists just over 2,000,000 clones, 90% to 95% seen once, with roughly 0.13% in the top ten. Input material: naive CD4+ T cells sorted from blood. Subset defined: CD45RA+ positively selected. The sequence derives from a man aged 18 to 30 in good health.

CDR3 nucleotide sequence: TGTGCCAGTAGTAAAGGTAACCCTCCCTACGAGCAGTACTTC. It translates to CASSKGNPPYEQYF. The V call is TRBV19, the J call TRBJ2-7; D is undetermined. The CDR3 consists of 14 residues. CDR1 and CDR2 from the germline V gene are LNHDA and SQIVND (reference sequence). V shed 4 bases and J shed 2 bases, with 12 bases lying between them.